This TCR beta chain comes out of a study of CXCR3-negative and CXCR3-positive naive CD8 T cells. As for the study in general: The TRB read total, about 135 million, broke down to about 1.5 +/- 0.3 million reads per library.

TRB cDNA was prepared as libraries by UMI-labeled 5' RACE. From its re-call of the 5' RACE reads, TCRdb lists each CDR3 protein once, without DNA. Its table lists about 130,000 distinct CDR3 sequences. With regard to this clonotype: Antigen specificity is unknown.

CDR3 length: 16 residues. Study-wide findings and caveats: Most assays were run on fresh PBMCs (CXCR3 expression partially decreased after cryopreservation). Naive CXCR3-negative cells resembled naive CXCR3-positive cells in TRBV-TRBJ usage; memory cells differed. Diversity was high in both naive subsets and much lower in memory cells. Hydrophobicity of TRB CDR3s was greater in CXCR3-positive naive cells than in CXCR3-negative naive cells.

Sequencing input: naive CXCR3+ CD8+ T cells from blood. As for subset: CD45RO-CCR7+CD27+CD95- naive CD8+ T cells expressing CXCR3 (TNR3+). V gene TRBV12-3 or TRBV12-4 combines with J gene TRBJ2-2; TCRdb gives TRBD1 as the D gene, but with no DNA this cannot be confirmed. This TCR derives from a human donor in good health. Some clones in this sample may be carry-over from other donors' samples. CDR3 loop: CASRPSDRGNTGELFF.